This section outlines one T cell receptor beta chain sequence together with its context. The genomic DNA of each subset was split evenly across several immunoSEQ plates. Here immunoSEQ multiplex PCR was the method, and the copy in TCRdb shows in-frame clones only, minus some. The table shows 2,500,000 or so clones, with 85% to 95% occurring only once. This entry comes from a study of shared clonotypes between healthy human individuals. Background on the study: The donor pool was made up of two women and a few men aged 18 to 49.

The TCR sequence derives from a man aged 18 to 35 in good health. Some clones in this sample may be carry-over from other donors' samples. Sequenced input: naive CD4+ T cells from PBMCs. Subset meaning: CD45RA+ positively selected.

CDR3 coding DNA: TGTGCCAGCGGCCTTCGGCGGGAGGGCGAGGATACGCAGTATTTT. Translated, it gives CASGLRREGEDTQYF. The chain recombines TRBV6-6 with TRBJ2-3, with TRBD2 matching 9 bases. This CDR3 has 15 residues. V shed 8 bases, J shed 6 bases, and the junction held 12 bases outside the gene matches. CDR1 and CDR2 from the germline V gene are MNHNY and SVGAGI (reference sequence).